This T cell receptor beta chain is from a study of T-cell memory formation after mild COVID-19. Whole-study results and caveats: CD4+ contracting clones were found mainly in CM and EM, and CD8+ ones in EMRA. Some responding clones appeared in pre-infection memory, suggesting cross-reactive memory joined. There was a balanced CD4/CD8 profile in clones contracting day 15 to 85, and later expanders leaned CD4+.

Amplification by 5'RACE using constant-segment primers produced TCR alpha and TCR beta cDNA libraries that carried sample barcodes and UMIs. TCRdb itself ran the 5' RACE reads through MiXCR, one entry per CDR3 protein. The table lists under 550,000 distinct CDR3 sequences, approximately 19% of them singletons. This clonotype was seen a handful of times. No antigen is known for it. V gave up 3 bases and J gave up 0 bases, with 16 bases separating them. Per the germline V gene, CDR1 is KGHDR and CDR2 is SFDVKD. The CDR3 is made up of 17 amino acids. The sequencing input was PBMCs or a T cell subset sorted from them (not recorded which). The chain is built from TRBV24-1 and TRBJ1-1; D perhaps matches TRBD1 (5 bases). The TCR sequence derives from a man aged 18 to 29 who had mild COVID-19 (a few samples of this study predate the infection). Cell type and time point are not known. In DNA form, the CDR3 reads TGTGCCACCAGTGATCGGCCCCCCGGGACGTTGAACACTGAAGCTTTCTTT. Translating gives CATSDRPPGTLNTEAFF.